One sample yielded the 18 T cell receptor beta chains listed below, sequenced in a study of T cells in Graves' hyperthyroidism and ophthalmopathy. Amplified regions were TCR beta CDR3 sequences from RNA transcripts. Using the HTBI primer set, a first-round RT-PCR was run on the TCR CDR3. MiXCR, run by TCRdb on the multiplex PCR reads, gives a single entry per CDR3 protein. The data show hundreds of thousands of distinct CDR3 sequences, 15% to 20% seen once. Sample: blood. Receptor source: a man aged 35 to 55 with Graves' ophthalmopathy.

This clonotype appeared a few times. The chain carries TRBV5-1 and TRBJ2-1; 7 positions match TRBD1. The CDR3 spans 14 residues. Germline V gives CDR1 SGHRS, CDR2 YFSETQ. Losses at the gene ends were 2 bases for V and 3 bases for J; bases not matched to a gene: 2. The CDR3 DNA reads as TGCGCCAGCAGCTTCCAGGGGGACTACAATGAGCAGTTCTTC. As protein: CASSFQGDYNEQFF.

V and J are TRBV30 and TRBJ1-1; no firm D call. The length of the CDR3 is 12 residues. Germline CDR1 is GTSNPN and CDR2 is SVGIG (reference sequence). Trimming pared 3 bases from V and 8 bases from J, leaving 13 bases between. This CDR3 reads CAWRLGQTEAFF. Written as DNA, the CDR3 is TGTGCCTGGAGGCTTGGCCAAACCGAAGCTTTCTTT.

CDR3 DNA sequence: TGTGCCAGCAGCGCCACAGGGGGCGATCAGCCCCAGCATTTT. Translated: CASSATGGDQPQHF. The chain combines TRBV2 with TRBJ1-5; the match to TRBD1 covers 9 bases. CDR3 length: 14 amino acids. CDR1 and CDR2 (germline): SNHLY, FYNNEI. V trimming: 6 bases; J trimming: 5 bases; junction bases outside the gene matches: 5.

The sample holds many counts of this clonotype. The rearrangement uses TRBV2 and TRBJ1-3; 7 bases are shared with TRBD1. The ends lost 6 bases at V and 0 bases at J; junction bases unmatched: 2. This CDR3 is built from 14 residues. From germline, CDR1 is SNHLY and CDR2 FYNNEI. The CDR3 reads CASSGTASGNTIYF. The CDR3 nucleotides are TGTGCCAGCAGCGGGACAGCCTCTGGAAACACCATATATTTT.

This clonotype was observed a few times. The CDR3 reads CASLNQRGTEAFF. CDR3 coding DNA: TGTGCCAGCCTTAACCAAAGGGGCACTGAAGCTTTCTTT. V is TRBV6-1 and J is TRBJ1-1, with D perhaps TRBD1 (5 bases). CDR3 length: 13 residues. The V end was cut by 8 bases, the J end by 4 bases, with 14 bases between. Germline-derived CDR1 and CDR2 are MNHNS and SASEGT.

This clonotype was counted only a few times. The chain recombines TRBV20-1 with TRBJ2-1; maybe TRBD2 (5 bases). Trimming shortened V by 3 bases and J by 5 bases, and 14 bases separated the two germline ends. The germline gives CDR1 DFQATT, CDR2 SNEGSKA (reference sequence). This CDR3 has 14 amino acids. The CDR3 DNA follows: TGCAGTGCTAGCCCGGGAACCGCAGACAATGAGCAGTTCTTC. Protein sequence: CSASPGTADNEQFF.

CDR3 in DNA: TGTGCCAGCAGCCAAAGGAGGACTAGCGGGGGGGCCTTTCGAAATGAGCAGTTCTTC. The encoded protein is CASSQRRTSGGAFRNEQFF. The gene calls are TRBV3-1 and TRBJ2-1; 15 bases are a match to TRBD2. CDR1 and CDR2 from the germline V gene are LGHDT and YNNKEL (reference sequence). The CDR3 is made up of 19 amino acids. V lost 2 bases, J lost 7 bases, and 12 bases stayed unmatched.

This clonotype turned up a few times. The rearrangement joins TRBV29-1 to TRBJ1-1, with 8 bases lining up with TRBD1. V lost 4 bases to trimming and J lost 3 bases; unmatched junction nucleotides: 4. This CDR3 comprises 13 residues. Germline V gene lookup returns CDR1 SQVTM and CDR2 ANQGSEA. CDR3 DNA: TGCAGCGTTGGGACAGGGTTGCACACTGAAGCTTTCTTT. Its protein product is CSVGTGLHTEAFF.

This clonotype has ten or more counts. The chain combines TRBV28 with TRBJ2-3; possibly TRBD2 for D (5 bases). V lost 7 bases, J lost 0 bases, and 11 bases lay in between. The CDR3 has 14 amino acids. CDR1 is MDHEN and CDR2 is SYDVKM in the germline V gene. CDR3 in amino acids: CASKVSASTDTQYF. The CDR3, as DNA: TGTGCCAGCAAGGTTAGCGCGAGCACAGATACGCAGTATTTT.

This chain links TRBV25-1 with TRBJ1-4; maybe TRBD1 (5 bases). V lost 2 bases, J lost 7 bases, and 11 bases lay in between. The germline V gene encodes CDR1 MGHDK and CDR2 SYGVNS. This CDR3 comprises 14 residues. CDR3 region: CASSEPLRGEKLFF. CDR3 sequence (DNA): TGTGCCAGCAGTGAACCGTTAAGGGGTGAAAAACTGTTTTTT. The whole variable domain, filled in from reference TRBV25-1 and TRBJ1-4, reads EADIYQTPRYLVIGTGKKITLECSQTMGHDKMYWYQQDPGMELHLIHYSYGVNSTEKGDLSSESTVSRIRTEHFPLTLESARPSHTSQYLCASSEPLRGEKLFFGSGTQLSVL.

The genes are TRBV5-6 and TRBJ1-5; D is undetermined. Germline-derived CDR1 and CDR2 are SGHDT and YYEEEE. V gave up 3 bases and J gave up 1 base, with 8 bases separating them. The CDR3 covers 14 residues. CDR3 in DNA: TGTGCCAGCAGCTCTGGTTGGAGCAATCAGCCCCAGCATTTT. Amino acids: CASSSGWSNQPQHF.

Only a few counts were recorded for this clonotype. The chain links TRBV20-1 to TRBJ1-1; 7 positions match TRBD1. CDR3 size: 14 residues. In germline, CDR1 is DFQATT, CDR2 SNEGSKA (reference sequence). The J segment lost 0 bases and the V segment lost 2 bases, leaving 3 bases of the junction unmatched. CDR3 sequence (DNA): TGCAGTGCTAGACAGGACAGGCTGAACACTGAAGCTTTCTTT. Its protein product is CSARQDRLNTEAFF.

This clonotype was seen at least ten times. The chain uses TRBV3-1 and TRBJ1-1; D gene ambiguous. Germline V gene lookup returns CDR1 LGHDT and CDR2 YNNKEL (reference sequence). V gave up 0 bases and J gave up 3 bases, with 8 bases separating them. This CDR3 is 14 amino acids long. The CDR3 sequence is CASSQDLYDTEAFF. The CDR3 coding sequence is TGTGCCAGCAGCCAAGATCTCTACGACACTGAAGCTTTCTTT.

There are a few counts of this clonotype. V is TRBV25-1 and J is TRBJ1-1; TRBD1 aligns across 7 bases. CDR1 is MGHDK and CDR2 is SYGVNS in the germline V gene. Unmatched junction bases numbered 7, after V lost 3 bases and J lost 3 bases. CDR3 length equals 15 residues. The CDR3 DNA follows: TGTGCCAGCAGTGAGTGGGGGACAGCCTACACTGAAGCTTTCTTT. Its protein is CASSEWGTAYTEAFF.

This clonotype was detected many times. J is TRBJ1-4 and V is TRBV3-1, with TRBD1 identical over 9 bases. The germline V gene has CDR1 LGHDT and CDR2 YNNKEL (reference sequence). The V segment lost 3 bases and the J segment 7 bases; nucleotides outside the gene matches: 9. CDR3 size: 16 residues. CDR3 nucleotides: TGTGCCAGCAGCCAGAGGTTACAGGGGGCTTTTGAAAAACTGTTTTTT. It translates to CASSQRLQGAFEKLFF.

This clonotype was seen ten or more times. This sequence joins TRBV6-2 or TRBV6-3 and TRBJ1-2; no firm D call. The V end lost 2 bases, the J end lost 4 bases, and 8 bases lay between the germline ends. The germline V gene encodes CDR1 MNHEY and CDR2 SVGEGT. This CDR3 has 13 amino acids. DNA of the CDR3: TGTGCCAGCAGTTACGCCCCGAGCTATGGCTACACCTTC. Translated, it gives CASSYAPSYGYTF.

This clonotype has just a few counts. The V call is TRBV5-1, the J call TRBJ2-5; 14 nucleotides agree with TRBD2. Trimming removed 4 bases from V and 1 base from J; junction bases left unmatched: 6. The CDR3 is 17 residues long. The germline V gene has CDR1 SGHRS and CDR2 YFSETQ. The CDR3: CASSIGLAGGIQETQYF. In DNA, the CDR3 is TGCGCCAGCAGCATTGGACTAGCGGGGGGAATCCAAGAGACCCAGTACTTC.

The chain employs TRBV5-1 and TRBJ2-5; D is uncertain. The CDR3 has 16 amino acids. The germline gives CDR1 SGHRS, CDR2 YFSETQ. Trimming took off 1 base at V and 5 bases at J, with 18 bases between the two ends. For the CDR3, the DNA is TGCGCCAGCAGCTTGAGCTCCCCTTTTATCGGTGAGACCCAGTACTTC. As protein: CASSLSSPFIGETQYF.